This T cell receptor beta chain was found in a study of T cells in Graves' hyperthyroidism and ophthalmopathy. This clonotype was seen at least ten times. RNA transcripts gave rise to amplified TCR beta CDR3 regions. The TCR CDR3 first-round RT-PCR relied on the HTBI primer set. MiXCR was run by TCRdb on the multiplex PCR reads, yielding one entry per CDR3 protein. The table shows some 380,000 distinct CDR3 sequences, with 13% occurring only once. CDR3 length: 15 residues. Trimming at V came to 3 bases and at J to 5 bases, leaving 6 bases not matched to a gene. Germline assignment: CDR1 WNHNN and CDR2 SYGVQD (reference sequence).

V usage is TRBV10-1 and J usage is TRBJ1-1, with 10 positions matching TRBD1. The sequencing sample was made of blood. The TCR comes from a man aged 30 to 45 with Graves' hyperthyroidism that later progressed to Graves' ophthalmopathy. CDR3 region: CASSDDRGLWTEAFF. Written as DNA, the CDR3 is TGCGCCAGCAGTGACGACAGGGGGCTGTGGACTGAAGCTTTCTTT.